The entry below describes one TCR beta chain. The data originate from a study of blood T cell repertoires in COVID-19. Assay used: immunoSEQ multiplex PCR; TCRdb lists only in-frame clones, some missing. The sample lists around 70,000 clones; about nine tenths were seen once. From germline, CDR1 is SEHNR and CDR2 FQNEAQ (reference sequence). Trimming cost V 2 bases and J 4 bases, with 6 bases left between them. CDR3 length: 14 amino acids. The sample consisted of peripheral blood. The receptor's source is a man aged 50 to 59 with acute or convalescent COVID-19. The chain links TRBV7-9 to TRBJ2-6; no firm D call. CDR3: CASSLSSGANVLTF. The CDR3 DNA is TGTGCCAGCAGCTTATCCTCCGGGGCCAACGTCCTGACTTTC.